The 10 T cell receptor beta chains below were found in one sample sequenced in a study of T cell clones after liver transplantation. Only in-frame clones appear in the TCRdb table, and some are missing; sequencing was by immunoSEQ multiplex PCR. The table includes about 80,000 clones, about 84% detected once. This specimen consisted of CD4+ T cells from blood, obtained approximately 3.5 years after liver transplant. All receptors derive from a human patient who received a liver transplant. Some T cells may be supplied by the graft donor.

The chain combines TRBV11-2 with TRBJ1-1; D is perhaps TRBD1 (5 bases). This CDR3 comprises 14 residues. Germline assignment: CDR1 SGHAT and CDR2 FQNNGV. The V end lost 5 bases, the J end lost 3 bases, and 13 bases lay between the germline ends. CDR3 nucleotide sequence: TGTGCCAGCAGCAAGGGGTTACGGGACACTGAAGCTTTCTTT. It encodes CASSKGLRDTEAFF.

The rearrangement joins TRBV5-4 to TRBJ2-5, with 8 bases aligning to TRBD1. After removal of 3 bases from V and 5 bases from J, the junction contained 12 bases not matched to a gene. The CDR3 consists of 16 residues. CDR1 is SGHNT, CDR2 YYREEE, per germline (reference sequence). The CDR3 region has the DNA TGTGCCAGCAGCTCCGGACAGGGATCGATTGTGGAGACCCAGTACTTC. Amino acids: CASSSGQGSIVETQYF.

CDR3 in amino acids: CASSLRATNYNEQFF. The DNA of the CDR3 is TGTGCCAGCAGCTTGCGTGCGACCAACTACAATGAGCAGTTCTTC. The chain couples TRBV7-9 to TRBJ2-1; D is undetermined. Germline V gene sequence: CDR1 SEHNR, CDR2 FQNEAQ (reference sequence). The CDR3 totals 15 residues. V lost 3 bases and J lost 3, with 12 bases in between.

The chain couples TRBV5-1 to TRBJ1-1, with a weak D call TRBD1 (6 bases). V was trimmed by 4 bases and J by 3 bases, leaving 13 bases between them. Germline CDR1 reads SGHRS; CDR2 reads YFSETQ. The CDR3 sequence is 14 residues long. The CDR3 protein is CASSMGAQDTEAFF. For the CDR3, the DNA is TGCGCCAGCAGCATGGGGGCGCAGGACACTGAAGCTTTCTTT.

This rearrangement joins TRBV5-1 to TRBJ2-7, with 8 bases lining up with TRBD1. CDR1 and CDR2 (germline): SGHRS, YFSETQ. The length of the CDR3 is 16 residues. V shed 0 bases and J 3 bases; nucleotides not matched to a gene: 8. This chain's CDR3 is CASSLDGQGAFYEQYF. CDR3 DNA: TGCGCCAGCAGCTTGGACGGTCAGGGGGCTTTCTACGAGCAGTACTTC.

The chain recombines TRBV7-2 with TRBJ2-5, with D perhaps matching TRBD2 (6 bases). Looked up from germline, CDR1 is SGHTA and CDR2 is FQGNSA. CDR3 length: 14 residues. V lost 5 bases and J lost 1, with 11 bases in between. The DNA of the CDR3 is TGTGCCAGCAGCCCCTCGGGGGTCCAAGAGACCCAGTACTTC. Its translation is CASSPSGVQETQYF.

This rearrangement joins TRBV6-5 to TRBJ2-1; 10 nucleotides match TRBD1. V gave up 6 bases and J gave up 9 bases; unmatched junction bases: 11. Germline V CDR1 and CDR2: MNHEY, SVGAGI. This CDR3 is built from 15 residues. CDR3 sequence reads: CASSSGQGYPGEQFF. CDR3 nucleotides: TGTGCCAGCAGCTCGGGACAGGGGTATCCGGGTGAGCAGTTCTTC.

This clone showed up just a few times. The rearrangement uses TRBV7-3 and TRBJ2-7, with no clear D. The germline gives CDR1 SGHTA, CDR2 FQGTGA. The length of the CDR3 is 13 residues. The V end lost 4 bases, the J end lost 5 bases, and 12 bases lay between the germline ends. The CDR3 coding sequence is TGTGCCAGCAGCTCCGGGCCCCAGGACGAGCAGTACTTC. Residues: CASSSGPQDEQYF.

The chain carries TRBV28 and TRBJ2-1; 9 bases line up with TRBD2. Trimming removed 6 bases from V and 0 bases from J; junction bases left unmatched: 9. CDR3 length equals 17 residues. Germline V gives CDR1 MDHEN, CDR2 SYDVKM. This chain's CDR3 is CASSFTLAGVSYNEQFF. The CDR3 DNA reads as TGTGCCAGCAGCTTCACCTTAGCGGGAGTCTCCTACAATGAGCAGTTCTTC.

This clone was observed a handful of times. The CDR3 DNA is TGTGCCAGCAGCCCGACACGCGACAGCTATGGCTACACCTTC. It yields the protein CASSPTRDSYGYTF. The chain recombines TRBV16 with TRBJ1-2; possible D gene TRBD1, 5 bases. CDR1 KGHSY and CDR2 FQNENV come from the germline V gene. Trimming shortened V by 4 bases and J by 4 bases, and 13 bases separated the two germline ends. This CDR3 contains 14 residues. The full variable domain, in which reference TRBV16 and TRBJ1-2 provide the parts outside the CDR3, is GEEVAQTPKHLVRGEGQKAKLYCAPIKGHSYVFWYQQVLKNEFKFLISFQNENVFDETGMPKERFSAKCLPNSPCSLEIQATKLEDSAVYFCASSPTRDSYGYTFGSGTRLTVV.